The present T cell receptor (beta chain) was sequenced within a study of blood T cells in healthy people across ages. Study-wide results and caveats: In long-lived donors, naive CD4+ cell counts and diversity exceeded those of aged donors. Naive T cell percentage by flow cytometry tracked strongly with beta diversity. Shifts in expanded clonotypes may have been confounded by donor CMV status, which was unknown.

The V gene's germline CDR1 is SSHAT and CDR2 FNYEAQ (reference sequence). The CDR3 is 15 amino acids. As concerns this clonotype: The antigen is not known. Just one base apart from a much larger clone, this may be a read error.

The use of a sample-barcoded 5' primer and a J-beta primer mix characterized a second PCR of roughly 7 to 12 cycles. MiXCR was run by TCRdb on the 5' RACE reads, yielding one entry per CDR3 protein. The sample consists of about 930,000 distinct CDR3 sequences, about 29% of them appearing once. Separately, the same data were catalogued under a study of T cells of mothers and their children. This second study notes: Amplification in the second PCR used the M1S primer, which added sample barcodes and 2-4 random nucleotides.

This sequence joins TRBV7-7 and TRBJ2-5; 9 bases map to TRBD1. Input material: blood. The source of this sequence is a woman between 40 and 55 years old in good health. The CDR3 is CASSLQGAIEETQYF. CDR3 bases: TGTGCTAGCAGCTTACAGGGGGCGATTGAGGAGACCCAGTACTTC. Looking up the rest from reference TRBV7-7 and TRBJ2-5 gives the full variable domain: GAGVSQSPRYKVTKRGQDVTLRCDPISSHATLYWYQQALGQGPEFLTYFNYEAQPDKSGLPSDRFSAERPEGSISTLTIQRTEQRDSAMYRCASSLQGAIEETQYFGPGTRLLVL.